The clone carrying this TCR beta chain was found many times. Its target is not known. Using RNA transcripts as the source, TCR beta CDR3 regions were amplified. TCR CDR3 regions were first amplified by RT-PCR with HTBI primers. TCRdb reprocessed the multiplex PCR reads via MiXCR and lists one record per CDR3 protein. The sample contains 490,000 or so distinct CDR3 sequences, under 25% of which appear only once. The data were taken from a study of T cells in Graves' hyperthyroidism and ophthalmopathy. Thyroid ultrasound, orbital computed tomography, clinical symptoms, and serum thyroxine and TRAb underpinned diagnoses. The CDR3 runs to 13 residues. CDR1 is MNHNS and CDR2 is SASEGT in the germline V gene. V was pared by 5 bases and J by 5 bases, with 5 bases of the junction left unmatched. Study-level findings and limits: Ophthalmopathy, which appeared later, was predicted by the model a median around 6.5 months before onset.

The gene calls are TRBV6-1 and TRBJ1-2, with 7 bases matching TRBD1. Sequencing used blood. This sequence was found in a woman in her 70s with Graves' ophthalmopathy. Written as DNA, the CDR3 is TGTGCCAGCAGTCAACAGGGGCAATATGGCTACACCTTC. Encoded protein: CASSQQGQYGYTF.